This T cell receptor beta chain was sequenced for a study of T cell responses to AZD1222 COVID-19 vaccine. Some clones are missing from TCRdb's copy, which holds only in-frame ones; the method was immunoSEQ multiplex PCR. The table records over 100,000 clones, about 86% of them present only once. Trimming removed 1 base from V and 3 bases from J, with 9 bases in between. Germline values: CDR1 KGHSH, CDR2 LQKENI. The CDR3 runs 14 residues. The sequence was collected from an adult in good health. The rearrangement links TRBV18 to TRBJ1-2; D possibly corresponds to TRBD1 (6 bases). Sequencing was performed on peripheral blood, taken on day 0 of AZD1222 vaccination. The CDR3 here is CASSPQRTDYGYTF. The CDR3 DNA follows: TGTGCCAGCTCACCACAACGGACAGACTATGGCTACACCTTC.